The TCR beta chain under discussion was sequenced for a study of T cell responses to AZD1222 COVID-19 vaccine. Repertoires were generated with immunoSEQ multiplex PCR, while TCRdb's copy carries only in-frame clones and drops some. This sample has 100,000 or so clones, with nearly 90% found just once. The V end was cut by 0 bases, the J end by 7 bases, with 11 bases between. The CDR3 covers 14 residues. Germline values: CDR1 SNHLY, CDR2 FYNNEI. The TCR comes from an adult who received the AZD1222 COVID-19 vaccine. J is TRBJ2-3 and V is TRBV2; D possibly corresponds to TRBD2 (6 bases). This sample comprised peripheral blood, obtained 28 days after the second AZD1222 dose. DNA for the CDR3: TGTGCCAGCAGTGAAGCCGGAGGGCCGAATACGCAGTATTTT. Protein: CASSEAGGPNTQYF. Using reference TRBV2 and TRBJ2-3 for the parts outside the CDR3, the full variable domain is EPEVTQTPSHQVTQMGQEVILRCVPISNHLYFYWYRQILGQKVEFLVSFYNNEISEKSEIFDDQFSVERPDGSNFTLKIRSTKLEDSAMYFCASSEAGGPNTQYFGPGTRLTVL.